These 25 T cell receptor beta chains were sequenced from one sample in a study of CD8 T cells in ankylosing spondylitis. Findings and limits, study-wide: About 8 highly homologous variants made up a TCR beta motif, and this motif appeared characteristic of ankylosing spondylitis blood.

These receptors' targets are unknown. TCRdb re-derived calls from the 5' RACE reads in MiXCR, one entry per CDR3 protein. There are 450,000 to 550,000 distinct CDR3 sequences in the sample; about 5.2% occur only once, and 3.5% lies in the top ten. The sequenced material came from blood, either unsorted or a sorted T cell fraction (not recorded which). These receptors were collected from a male donor with ankylosing spondylitis.

This clonotype was picked up many times. J is TRBJ1-5 and V is TRBV20-1; TRBD1 aligns across 7 bases. This CDR3 is built from 12 residues. The V segment lost 2 bases and the J segment 7 bases; nucleotides outside the gene matches: 2. Germline-derived CDR1 and CDR2 are DFQATT and SNEGSKA (reference sequence). The CDR3 loop reads CSARRQGQPQHF. The CDR3 DNA reads TGCAGTGCTAGAAGACAGGGCCAGCCCCAGCATTTT.

This chain uses TRBV11-2 with TRBJ1-1; 7 bases are a match to TRBD1. Germline V CDR1 and CDR2: SGHAT, FQNNGV. Germline trimming cut 0 bases from V and 8 bases from J; bases unmatched to any gene: 3. The CDR3 is 13 residues long. CDR3 sequence (DNA): TGTGCCAGCAGCTTAGAGGGACAGTTGGAAGCTTTCTTT. Its translation is CASSLEGQLEAFF.

The table lists this clonotype with a few counts. The chain combines TRBV20-1 with TRBJ2-7; 8 positions match TRBD2. CDR3 length: 14 residues. V gave up 1 base and J gave up 3 bases; unmatched junction bases: 5. Germline CDR1 reads DFQATT; CDR2 reads SNEGSKA (reference sequence). The CDR3, as DNA: TGCAGTGCTAGAGGGGCAGCGGGGGTCTACGAGCAGTACTTC. Protein: CSARGAAGVYEQYF.

This clonotype occurred many times. J is TRBJ2-7 and V is TRBV5-1; 10 bases map to TRBD1. V lost 0 bases to trimming and J lost 2 bases; unmatched junction nucleotides: 2. The germline V gene has CDR1 SGHRS and CDR2 YFSETQ. This CDR3 region has 15 residues. This CDR3 is CASSLGGQGAYEQYF. The DNA for the CDR3 is TGCGCCAGCAGCTTGGGTGGACAGGGGGCCTACGAGCAGTACTTC.

This clonotype was observed at least ten times. This chain links TRBV7-2 with TRBJ1-1, with a possible D match to TRBD1 (6 bases). There are 15 residues in the CDR3. V lost 6 bases and J lost 0, with 14 bases in between. CDR1 is SGHTA and CDR2 is FQGNSA in the germline V gene. The CDR3 protein is CASRTGLTLNTEAFF. For the CDR3, the DNA is TGTGCCAGCAGAACAGGGTTGACCCTGAACACTGAAGCTTTCTTT.

The rearrangement uses TRBV6-2 or TRBV6-3 and TRBJ2-1; D gene unclear. CDR1 is MNHEY and CDR2 is SVGEGT in the germline V gene. The CDR3 is 12 residues long. V shed 2 bases and J shed 9 bases, with 8 bases lying between them. CDR3 amino acids: CASSYVVVEQFF. Written as DNA, the CDR3 is TGTGCCAGCAGTTACGTAGTGGTTGAGCAGTTCTTC.

This clonotype was seen a few times. The chain recombines TRBV4-3 with TRBJ2-5, with D tentatively TRBD2 (5 bases). This CDR3 has 15 residues. V was trimmed by 4 bases and J by 4 bases, leaving 16 bases between them. CDR1 is LGHNA and CDR2 is YSLEER in the germline V gene. CDR3 in DNA: TGCGCCAGCAGCCCTCAATCGGGGAGAGGAGAGACCCAGTACTTC. Translation: CASSPQSGRGETQYF.

This clonotype has a count of ten or more. The rearrangement links TRBV28 to TRBJ2-4; 7 bases are a match to TRBD1. J gave up 6 bases and V 5 bases, and 16 bases lay outside the gene matches. This CDR3 contains 17 residues. Germline V gene sequence: CDR1 MDHEN, CDR2 SYDVKM. The CDR3 DNA sequence: TGTGCCAGCAGTCCAATTAAATACAGGGGTTCTGGAAACATTCAGTACTTC. It yields the protein CASSPIKYRGSGNIQYF.

This clonotype came up many times. The chain employs TRBV5-1 and TRBJ1-2, with D perhaps TRBD1 (5 bases). Germline-derived CDR1 and CDR2 are SGHRS and YFSETQ. V lost 4 bases to trimming and J lost 2 bases, with 9 bases between them. The CDR3 extends over 13 amino acids. The CDR3 DNA reads as TGCGCCAGCAGCGAGGGACGGAACTATGGCTACACCTTC. Its translation: CASSEGRNYGYTF.

This clonotype was counted many times. The rearrangement links TRBV20-1 to TRBJ2-5, with D perhaps TRBD1 (5 bases). Deletions cut 0 bases from V and 1 base from J, with 12 bases between. The CDR3 spans 15 residues. Germline V lookup: CDR1 DFQATT, CDR2 SNEGSKA (reference sequence). DNA of the CDR3: TGCAGTGCTAGAGAAGGCGGACACCTCCAAGAGACCCAGTACTTC. This encodes CSAREGGHLQETQYF.

This clonotype was counted many times. V usage is TRBV9 and J usage is TRBJ1-2, with 11 nucleotides matching TRBD1. CDR1 and CDR2 from the germline V gene are SGDLS and YYNGEE. The length of the CDR3 is 16 residues. After removal of 2 bases from V and 7 bases from J, the junction contained 10 bases not matched to a gene. The CDR3 here is CASSVLKDRGLGGYTF. The CDR3 bases are TGTGCCAGCAGCGTCCTCAAGGACAGGGGGCTCGGTGGCTACACCTTC.

The chain uses TRBV2 and TRBJ2-3, with D unclear. In germline, CDR1 is SNHLY, CDR2 FYNNEI. The CDR3 is 14 amino acids. Trimming removed 7 bases at V and 2 bases at J, with 13 bases between. The CDR3 coding sequence is TGTGCCAGCAACCGAAGGGCGATCACAGATACGCAGTATTTT. As protein: CASNRRAITDTQYF.

This clonotype appeared many times. This chain joins TRBV7-9 and TRBJ2-1; no firm D call. The CDR3 is 12 amino acids. The germline gives CDR1 SEHNR, CDR2 FQNEAQ (reference sequence). V shed 1 base and J shed 6 bases, with 4 bases lying between them. The CDR3 protein is CASSLGSNEQFF. The CDR3 DNA reads as TGTGCCAGCAGCTTAGGGTCCAATGAGCAGTTCTTC.

This clonotype was observed a handful of times. The chain recombines TRBV2 with TRBJ2-1; D not certain. V was trimmed by 6 bases and J by 13 bases, leaving 16 bases between them. Germline CDR1 and CDR2: SNHLY and FYNNEI. There are 12 residues in the CDR3. DNA for the CDR3: TGTGCCAGCAGACGTAACGAAGGCCACCAGTTCTTC. This codes for CASRRNEGHQFF.

This clonotype was picked up many times. The chain has TRBV6-1 and TRBJ2-3; 8 nucleotides line up with TRBD1. The CDR3 contains 14 residues. Germline assignment: CDR1 MNHNS and CDR2 SASEGT. Trimming at V came to 5 bases and at J to 3 bases, leaving 4 bases not matched to a gene. CDR3 coding DNA: TGTGCCAGCAGTCGGACAGGGATTACAGATACGCAGTATTTT. Amino acid sequence: CASSRTGITDTQYF.

This rearrangement joins TRBV6-5 to TRBJ2-7; D gene uncertain. V lost 0 bases, J lost 1 base, and 19 bases lay in between. The CDR3 runs to 18 residues. Germline CDR1 and CDR2: MNHEY and SVGAGI. The CDR3 coding sequence is TGTGCCAGCAGTTACTCAACCCTACGGGCGGAGAGTTCCTACGAGCAGTACTTC. Translation gives CASSYSTLRAESSYEQYF.

This clonotype showed up many times. The rearrangement joins TRBV6-2 or TRBV6-3 to TRBJ1-1; unclear D gene. Germline loops: CDR1 MNHEY, CDR2 SVGEGT. Trimming shortened V by 6 bases and J by 1 base, and 12 bases separated the two germline ends. CDR3 length equals 14 residues. CDR3 sequence reads: CASSPPTWNTEAFF. CDR3 DNA: TGTGCCAGCAGCCCCCCCACATGGAACACTGAAGCTTTCTTT.

The chain has TRBV6-2 or TRBV6-3 and TRBJ1-5, with a possible D match to TRBD1 (5 bases). Trimming took 2 bases from V and 6 from J, leaving 11 bases between them. The CDR3 runs 14 residues. CDR1 and CDR2 from the germline V gene are MNHEY and SVGEGT. The CDR3 loop reads CASSYRGYSQPQHF. The CDR3 DNA is TGTGCCAGCAGTTACAGGGGTTATAGTCAGCCCCAGCATTTT.

This clonotype showed up many times. The chain joins TRBV20-1 to TRBJ2-2, with no clear D. CDR3 length equals 13 residues. V lost 6 bases to trimming and J lost 5 bases, with 13 bases between them. Germline lookup yields CDR1 DFQATT and CDR2 SNEGSKA (reference sequence). The CDR3 sequence: CSALDGGTGELFF. Written as DNA, the CDR3 is TGCAGTGCCCTGGACGGTGGGACCGGGGAGCTGTTTTTT.

The gene calls are TRBV28 and TRBJ2-7, with D possibly being TRBD1 (6 bases). Trimming shortened V by 6 bases and J by 0 bases, and 12 bases separated the two germline ends. Germline V gene data show CDR1 as MDHEN and CDR2 as SYDVKM. CDR3 length equals 14 residues. CDR3 residues: CASRGQGGSYEQYF. The CDR3, as DNA: TGTGCCAGCAGAGGGCAAGGGGGCTCCTACGAGCAGTACTTC.

This clonotype was recorded many times. This rearrangement joins TRBV2 to TRBJ2-3; D gene unclear. Between the trimmed V and J ends, which lost 5 bases and 2 bases, there was a span of 8 bases. This CDR3 region has 13 residues. Germline V gene data show CDR1 as SNHLY and CDR2 as FYNNEI. CDR3 residues: CASSPPFTDTQYF. In nucleotides, the CDR3 is TGTGCCAGCAGTCCCCCATTCACAGATACGCAGTATTTT. Looking up the rest from reference TRBV2 and TRBJ2-3 gives the full variable domain: EPEVTQTPSHQVTQMGQEVILRCVPISNHLYFYWYRQILGQKVEFLVSFYNNEISEKSEIFDDQFSVERPDGSNFTLKIRSTKLEDSAMYFCASSPPFTDTQYFGPGTRLTVL.

This clonotype was seen ten or more times. At one end, the junction sequence differs from germline, possibly due to a read error. This chain connects TRBV5-1 to TRBJ1-1; TRBD1 matches at 7 bases. The length of the CDR3 is 14 residues. Germline assignment: CDR1 SGHRS and CDR2 YFSETQ. CDR3 region: CASSLQGTNTEAFF. CDR3 coding DNA: TGTGCCAGCAGCTTACAGGGGACGAACACTGAAGCTTTCTTT.

This clonotype was seen at least ten times. The chain employs TRBV20-1 and TRBJ1-2; D gene ambiguous. Trimming cost V 0 bases and J 8 bases, with 10 bases left between them. The CDR3 is 12 amino acids. The V gene's germline CDR1 is DFQATT and CDR2 SNEGSKA (reference sequence). CDR3: CSARDPPAGYTF. The CDR3 nucleotides read TGCAGTGCTAGAGACCCGCCCGCGGGCTACACCTTC.

This clonotype was observed at least ten times. V is TRBV25-1 and J is TRBJ1-2; 7 nucleotides agree with TRBD1. Germline V gene data show CDR1 as MGHDK and CDR2 as SYGVNS. The CDR3 is 17 residues long. V was clipped by 2 bases and J by 4 bases; unmatched bases: 13. The CDR3 region has the DNA TGTGCCAGCAGTGAAGGGGTTCCGACAGGGTCCCTCTATGGCTACACCTTC. It codes for CASSEGVPTGSLYGYTF.

This clonotype was seen ten or more times. The V and J genes are TRBV5-1 and TRBJ2-7; 8 bases are shared with TRBD2. The V and J ends lost 1 base and 1 base, in that order; junction bases with no gene match: 10. This CDR3 is built from 17 residues. Germline CDR1 reads SGHRS; CDR2 reads YFSETQ. Written as DNA, the CDR3 is TGCGCCAGCAGCTTGAACTGGGGAGCGGGAGTGTCCTACGAGCAGTACTTC. It is translated as CASSLNWGAGVSYEQYF.